These 4 T cell receptor beta chains came from one sample sequenced in a study of cytomegalovirus exposure and HLA in healthy donors. Produced via immunoSEQ multiplex PCR; TCRdb's table is partial and in-frame only. The sample has 150,000 to 200,000 clones, about 89% seen once. The material sequenced was PBMCs. Receptor source: a man under 40 in good health and CMV-seropositive.

The chain employs TRBV20-1 and TRBJ1-1, with D perhaps TRBD1 (5 bases). Germline values: CDR1 DFQATT, CDR2 SNEGSKA (reference sequence). The CDR3 extends over 11 amino acids. V was shortened by 0 bases and J by 8 bases, with 7 bases between the two germline ends. DNA for the CDR3: TGCAGTGCTAGAGAAGGGACCGAAGCTTTCTTT. Translation: CSAREGTEAFF.

The chain carries TRBV5-1 and TRBJ2-2, with 10 bases matching TRBD2. With 4 bases clipped from V and 2 bases from J, the junction kept 5 bases outside the gene matches. The V gene's germline CDR1 is SGHRS and CDR2 YFSETQ. This CDR3 comprises 16 residues. CDR3 region: CASSALAGVNTGELFF. The DNA for the CDR3 is TGCGCCAGCAGCGCGCTAGCGGGAGTTAACACCGGGGAGCTGTTTTTT.

The chain employs TRBV9 and TRBJ2-7, with 10 bases identical to TRBD1. CDR3 length: 15 amino acids. The germline gives CDR1 SGDLS, CDR2 YYNGEE. Trimming at V came to 3 bases and at J to 2 bases, leaving 5 bases not matched to a gene. In DNA, the CDR3 is TGTGCCAGCAGCGCCCCGACAGGGGGCGCCTACGAGCAGTACTTC. Amino acids: CASSAPTGGAYEQYF.

The chain couples TRBV7-9 to TRBJ1-2; 8 nucleotides agree with TRBD1. The CDR3 consists of 16 residues. Germline V lookup: CDR1 SEHNR, CDR2 FQNEAQ (reference sequence). V lost 3 bases, J lost 3 bases, and 9 bases stayed unmatched. The chain's CDR3 is CASSFGLETGDYGYTF. In DNA form, the CDR3 reads TGTGCCAGCAGCTTTGGCCTAGAGACAGGGGACTATGGCTACACCTTC.